These T cell receptor beta chains were read from a single sample in a study of control samples from healthy donors and cancer patients. This table comes from immunoSEQ multiplex PCR, and its TCRdb copy is limited to in-frame clones, with some not included. The sample yields 78,000 or so clones, around nine tenths seen once. Sequenced sample: blood. The origin of the receptors is a woman aged 50 to 60 in good health. Each CDR3 is given with its conserved first and last residue. The order of the fields is J gene, V gene, clone size, D gene, CDR3 protein, CDR3 DNA. D genes are given only for firm matches. Clone size is not always given. Where it is, it says once, few, many or a class for expanded clones.

J: TRBJ2-7; V: TRBV29-1; size: -; D: -; CDR3: CSVAKTHSSYEQYF; DNA: TGCAGCGTCGCTAAGACACATAGCTCCTACGAGCAGTACTTC
J: TRBJ2-3; V: TRBV9; size: -; D: TRBD2; CDR3: CASSEGTSGATDTQYF; DNA: TGTGCCAGCAGCGAGGGGACTAGCGGGGCCACAGATACGCAGTATTTT
J: TRBJ2-1; V: TRBV29-1; size: -; D: TRBD2; CDR3: CSVSGDEQFF; DNA: TGCAGCGTTAGCGGGGATGAGCAGTTCTTC
J: TRBJ2-2; V: TRBV10-3; size: -; D: -; CDR3: CAISETDTGELFF; DNA: TGTGCCATCAGTGAGACAGACACCGGGGAGCTGTTTTTT
J: TRBJ1-2; V: TRBV6-6; size: -; D: -; CDR3: CASSRDLQLSYGYTF; DNA: TGTGCCAGCAGCCGGGACCTACAATTAAGCTATGGCTACACCTTC
J: TRBJ2-1; V: TRBV6-5; size: few; D: -; CDR3: CAIGNNEQFF; DNA: TGTGCCATAGGGAACAATGAGCAGTTCTTC
J: TRBJ1-5; V: TRBV2; size: -; D: TRBD1; CDR3: CASSLDRGPNQPQHF; DNA: TGTGCCAGCAGCCTTGACAGGGGTCCCAATCAGCCCCAGCATTTT
J: TRBJ1-2; V: TRBV4-1; size: -; D: -; CDR3: CASSQQARLVDYGYTF; DNA: TGCGCCAGCAGCCAACAGGCTAGGCTAGTTGACTATGGCTACACCTTC
J: TRBJ1-2; V: TRBV7-9; size: few; D: -; CDR3: CASSSVIGLPYGYTF; DNA: TGTGCCAGCAGCTCAGTCATCGGTCTTCCCTATGGCTACACCTTC
J: TRBJ2-3; V: TRBV11-2; size: -; D: TRBD2; CDR3: CASSGTSGGTDTQYF; DNA: TGTGCCAGCAGCGGGACTAGCGGGGGCACAGATACGCAGTATTTT
J: TRBJ1-1; V: TRBV24-1; size: -; D: -; CDR3: CATSDSNTEAFF; DNA: TGTGCCACCAGTGATTCGAACACTGAAGCTTTCTTT
J: TRBJ1-2; V: TRBV4-1; size: -; D: -; CDR3: CASSPTRGGRFKYGYTF; DNA: TGCGCCAGCAGTCCCACCCGCGGGGGACGGTTCAAATATGGCTACACCTTC
J: TRBJ2-7; V: TRBV28; size: -; D: -; CDR3: CASNAQDPSSYEQYF; DNA: TGTGCCAGCAATGCTCAGGACCCTAGCTCCTACGAGCAGTACTTC
J: TRBJ1-3; V: TRBV5-1; size: few; D: -; CDR3: CASSQTESGNTIYF; DNA: TGCGCCAGCAGCCAGACAGAGTCTGGAAACACCATATATTTT
J: TRBJ1-4; V: TRBV5-6; size: -; D: -; CDR3: CASSLDYSGEKLFF; DNA: TGTGCCAGCAGCTTGGATTACAGTGGGGAAAAACTGTTTTTT
J: TRBJ1-5; V: TRBV15; size: few; D: -; CDR3: CATSRERAGYSNQPQHF; DNA: TGTGCCACCAGCAGAGAGAGGGCAGGCTATAGCAATCAGCCCCAGCATTTT
J: TRBJ1-5; V: TRBV2; size: -; D: -; CDR3: CASRRHGKDQPQHF; DNA: TGTGCCAGCAGGCGACATGGCAAAGATCAGCCCCAGCATTTT
J: TRBJ1-2; V: TRBV7-2; size: once; D: -; CDR3: CASSRGRFYGYTF; DNA: TGTGCCAGCAGCCGTGGGCGGTTCTATGGCTACACCTTC
J: TRBJ2-3; V: TRBV6-2/TRBV6-3; size: -; D: TRBD2; CDR3: CASSYQGLDTDTQYF; DNA: TGTGCCAGCAGTTACCAGGGACTAGACACAGATACGCAGTATTTT
J: TRBJ1-3; V: TRBV6-5; size: -; D: -; CDR3: CASSSDPGGNTIYF; DNA: TGTGCCAGCAGTTCTGACCCAGGCGGAAACACCATATATTTT
J: TRBJ1-1; V: TRBV18; size: -; D: -; CDR3: CASSPMANTEAFF; DNA: TGTGCCAGCTCACCAATGGCGAACACTGAAGCTTTCTTT
J: TRBJ1-2; V: TRBV5-3; size: -; D: -; CDR3: CARSRQTSNYGYTF; DNA: TGTGCCAGAAGCCGACAGACCTCTAACTATGGCTACACCTTC
J: TRBJ1-1; V: TRBV2; size: -; D: -; CDR3: CASSEYRGTMTEAFF; DNA: TGTGCCAGCAGTGAATATAGGGGGACGATGACTGAAGCTTTCTTT
J: TRBJ1-2; V: TRBV2; size: few; D: -; CDR3: CASSEGTNYGYTF; DNA: TGTGCCAGCAGTGAGGGCACTAACTATGGCTACACCTTC
J: TRBJ2-2; V: TRBV7-9; size: -; D: -; CDR3: CASSEDTGELFF; DNA: TGTGCCAGCAGCGAAGACACCGGGGAGCTGTTTTTT
J: TRBJ2-1; V: TRBV6-6; size: -; D: -; CDR3: CASSYSGGDRYNEQFF; DNA: TGTGCCAGCAGTTATTCGGGGGGAGACAGGTACAATGAGCAGTTCTTC
J: TRBJ1-1; V: TRBV2; size: once; D: -; CDR3: CASTLQEGTAFF; DNA: TGTGCCAGCACTCTCCAAGAGGGCACGGCTTTCTTT
J: TRBJ1-1; V: TRBV14; size: -; D: -; CDR3: CASRAVSEAFF; DNA: TGTGCCAGCAGAGCCGTCTCTGAAGCTTTCTTT
J: TRBJ1-3; V: TRBV12-5; size: -; D: -; CDR3: CASGKSNSGNTIYF; DNA: TGTGCTAGTGGTAAAAGTAACTCTGGAAACACCATATATTTT
J: TRBJ1-1; V: TRBV2; size: -; D: -; CDR3: CASSEGGAEAFF; DNA: TGTGCCAGCAGTGAAGGGGGGGCTGAAGCTTTCTTT
J: TRBJ1-5; V: TRBV2; size: -; D: TRBD1; CDR3: CASSEAPRGGQPQHF; DNA: TGTGCCAGCAGTGAAGCGCCCAGGGGGGGGCAGCCCCAGCATTTT
J: TRBJ1-3; V: TRBV30; size: -; D: -; CDR3: CAWRAGNTIYF; DNA: TGTGCCTGGAGGGCTGGAAACACCATATATTTT
J: TRBJ1-2; V: TRBV2; size: -; D: TRBD1; CDR3: CASSEADRLYGYTF; DNA: TGTGCCAGCAGTGAAGCGGACAGGCTCTATGGCTACACCTTC
J: TRBJ2-7; V: TRBV19; size: -; D: -; CDR3: CASSAPGTIGYEQYF; DNA: TGTGCCAGTAGTGCACCCGGGACAATTGGATACGAGCAGTACTTC
J: TRBJ1-1; V: TRBV19; size: -; D: -; CDR3: CASYSDHRGTEAFF; DNA: TGTGCCAGTTACTCGGACCACCGAGGGACTGAAGCTTTCTTT
J: TRBJ2-7; V: TRBV20-1; size: -; D: -; CDR3: CSARPGDEQYF; DNA: TGCAGTGCTAGGCCGGGAGACGAGCAGTACTTC
J: TRBJ2-3; V: TRBV7-9; size: -; D: TRBD1; CDR3: CASSIGQGTDTQYF; DNA: TGTGCCAGCAGCATTGGACAGGGGACAGATACGCAGTATTTT
J: TRBJ2-3; V: TRBV7-9; size: -; D: TRBD2; CDR3: CASSVAGSTDTQYF; DNA: TGTGCCAGCAGCGTAGCGGGGAGCACAGATACGCAGTATTTT
J: TRBJ2-4; V: TRBV5-1; size: -; D: TRBD2; CDR3: CASSPRTSGAKYF; DNA: TGCGCCAGCAGCCCGCGGACTAGCGGGGCTAAGTACTTC
J: TRBJ2-2; V: TRBV5-5; size: -; D: -; CDR3: CASSLFRSYSTGELFF; DNA: TGTGCCAGCAGCTTGTTCCGCAGCTACTCCACCGGGGAGCTGTTTTTT
J: TRBJ1-1; V: TRBV2; size: -; D: -; CDR3: CASSAVLNTEAFF; DNA: TGTGCCAGCAGTGCCGTTTTGAACACTGAAGCTTTCTTT
J: TRBJ2-3; V: TRBV4-2; size: few; D: -; CDR3: CASSQGPAATQYF; DNA: TGTGCCAGCAGCCAAGGTCCCGCGGCCACGCAGTATTTT
J: TRBJ1-5; V: TRBV18; size: -; D: TRBD1; CDR3: CASSPLRVNRGPRSSNQPQHF; DNA: TGTGCCAGCTCACCACTTCGAGTTAACAGGGGGCCACGGTCTAGCAATCAGCCCCAGCATTTT
J: TRBJ2-7; V: TRBV7-6; size: -; D: -; CDR3: CASSLLPGQGTYEQYF; DNA: TGTGCCAGCAGCTTACTGCCGGGGCAGGGGACCTACGAGCAGTACTTC
J: TRBJ2-2; V: TRBV5-4; size: -; D: TRBD1; CDR3: CASSQTGGWTGELFF; DNA: TGTGCCAGCAGCCAAACAGGGGGCTGGACCGGGGAGCTGTTTTTT
J: TRBJ2-5; V: TRBV2; size: -; D: -; CDR3: CASRQGGETQYF; DNA: TGTGCCAGCAGACAGGGAGGAGAGACCCAGTACTTC
J: TRBJ1-2; V: TRBV7-8; size: few; D: -; CDR3: CASSLEGYGYTF; DNA: TGTGCCAGCAGCTTAGAAGGGTATGGCTACACCTTC
J: TRBJ2-4; V: TRBV5-5; size: -; D: -; CDR3: CASSLVPTANDRNIQYF; DNA: TGTGCCAGCAGCTTGGTTCCGACAGCGAACGACCGGAACATTCAGTACTTC
J: TRBJ2-3; V: TRBV11-2; size: -; D: TRBD2; CDR3: CASSRLAGSTDTQYF; DNA: TGTGCCAGCAGCCGACTAGCGGGGAGCACAGATACGCAGTATTTT
J: TRBJ1-2; V: TRBV6-1; size: -; D: -; CDR3: CASREVGLSYGYTF; DNA: TGTGCCAGCAGGGAAGTGGGACTTAGCTATGGCTACACCTTC
J: TRBJ2-3; V: TRBV5-1; size: -; D: -; CDR3: CASSLASGSGTDTQYF; DNA: TGCGCCAGCAGCTTGGCTAGTGGTTCGGGCACAGATACGCAGTATTTT
J: TRBJ1-4; V: TRBV6-5; size: -; D: -; CDR3: CASLRRGLNEKLFF; DNA: TGTGCCAGCCTCCGGAGGGGATTAAATGAAAAACTGTTTTTT